The clone carrying this TCR beta chain was seen at least ten times. Its antigen is as yet unknown. In germline, CDR1 is KGHDR, CDR2 SFDVKD. V lost 3 bases to trimming and J lost 4 bases, with 8 bases between them. CDR3 length: 13 amino acids. TCRdb itself ran the reads through MiXCR, one entry per CDR3 protein. The sample holds more than 200,000 distinct CDR3 sequences, approximately 8.3% seen once. The sample originates from a study of T cell repertoires in cytomegalovirus infection. Study information: Public signatures in TCR beta pointed to CMV infection and matching HLA type. Study outcomes and limitations: HLA-C-restricted CMV-specific TCR beta clonotypes prevailed in the ex vivo response.

This sequence was found in a human donor in good health (CMV status not recorded). Some clones in this sample may be carry-over from other donors' samples. V and J are TRBV24-1 and TRBJ1-1, with D uncertain. Input material: PBMCs. The CDR3 is CATSDKRVTEAFF. CDR3 nucleotides: TGTGCCACCAGTGATAAAAGGGTCACTGAAGCTTTCTTT.